These 21 T cell receptor beta chains originate from one sample sequenced in a study of vaccination and CD4 T cells after COVID-19. TCRdb called the PCR reads again in MiXCR, with one record for every CDR3 protein. The sample yields tens of thousands of distinct CDR3 sequences, 45% to 60% seen once. This sample comprised CD4+ T cells from blood, obtained before SARS-CoV-2 vaccination. The receptors derive from a human donor who had recovered from COVID-19.

This clonotype has more than one count but fewer than ten. This chain uses TRBV20-1 with TRBJ1-6; 7 nucleotides match TRBD1. Germline loops: CDR1 DFQATT, CDR2 SNEGSKA (reference sequence). The CDR3 loop spans 14 amino acids. V shed 6 bases, J shed 14 bases, and the junction held 16 bases outside the gene matches. The CDR3 is CSAQYRGRGSALHF. The CDR3 DNA is TGCAGTGCGCAATACAGGGGTCGGGGATCGGCCCTCCACTTT.

The rearrangement links TRBV7-9 to TRBJ2-7; D call uncertain. V was trimmed by 5 bases and J by 5 bases, leaving 7 bases between them. CDR3 size: 11 residues. Germline CDR1 is SEHNR and CDR2 is FQNEAQ (reference sequence). Here the CDR3 reads CASSKQNEQYF. The CDR3 DNA sequence: TGTGCCAGCAGCAAACAAAACGAGCAGTACTTC.

The gene calls are TRBV7-8 and TRBJ2-3; no firm D call. V lost 7 bases to trimming and J lost 0 bases, with 8 bases between them. CDR1 and CDR2 (germline): SGHVS, FQNEAQ. The CDR3 is 13 amino acids. CDR3 region: CASKGPSTDTQYF. CDR3 nucleotide sequence: TGTGCCAGCAAAGGCCCCAGCACAGATACGCAGTATTTT.

This clonotype showed up just a few times. The chain is built from TRBV19 and TRBJ1-4, with D perhaps TRBD1 (6 bases). V gave up 5 bases and J gave up 1 base, with 8 bases separating them. The CDR3 has 14 residues. Germline V gives CDR1 LNHDA, CDR2 SQIVND (reference sequence). This CDR3 is CASSRRGTNEKLFF. CDR3 nucleotides: TGTGCCAGTAGTCGCAGGGGAACTAATGAAAAACTGTTTTTT.

This clonotype has only one observation. The chain links TRBV30 to TRBJ2-7; 7 positions match TRBD1. Germline V gene lookup returns CDR1 GTSNPN and CDR2 SVGIG (reference sequence). This CDR3 has 13 amino acids. With V trimmed by 2 bases and J by 3 bases, 4 bases remained unmatched. DNA for the CDR3: TGTGCCTGGAGTACAGGGGCTTTCTACGAGCAGTACTTC. It specifies CAWSTGAFYEQYF. The full variable domain, rest sourced from reference TRBV30 and TRBJ2-7, is SQTIHQWPATLVQPVGSPLSLECTVEGTSNPNLYWYRQAAGRGLQLLFYSVGIGQISSEVPQNLSASRPQDRQFILSSKKLLLSDSGFYLCAWSTGAFYEQYFGPGTRLTVT.

This clonotype was observed a few times. V gene TRBV27 combines with J gene TRBJ2-2; D tentatively fits TRBD1 or TRBD2 (6 bases each). From germline, CDR1 is MNHEY and CDR2 SMNVEV (reference sequence). Trimming shortened V by 8 bases and J by 7 bases, and 20 bases separated the two germline ends. The CDR3 totals 15 residues. The CDR3 reads CASGGLRGPSGELFF. In nucleotides, the CDR3 is TGTGCCAGCGGGGGGCTTCGAGGGCCTAGCGGGGAGCTGTTTTTT.

This clonotype was recorded a few times. The chain joins TRBV19 to TRBJ2-7; TRBD2 matches 7 bases. Per the germline V gene, CDR1 is LNHDA and CDR2 is SQIVND (reference sequence). The V gene end was trimmed by 3 bases and the J gene end by 0 bases; junction bases not matched to a gene: 2. This CDR3 has 14 amino acids. The CDR3 loop reads CASSIGGSSYEQYF. In DNA form, the CDR3 reads TGTGCCAGTAGTATCGGCGGGAGCTCCTACGAGCAGTACTTC.

The chain uses TRBV20-1 and TRBJ2-5, with D unresolved. Germline V gene lookup returns CDR1 DFQATT and CDR2 SNEGSKA (reference sequence). The CDR3 is 21 amino acids. Trimming stripped 0 bases from V and 1 base from J, with 30 bases between. The CDR3 region has the DNA TGCAGTGCTAGAGATCGTACTCCCCGCTTTGGGGTGAGTGGCAGCCAAGAGACCCAGTACTTC. Its translation is CSARDRTPRFGVSGSQETQYF.

The chain is built from TRBV6-1 and TRBJ1-1; 9 bases fit TRBD1. This CDR3 is built from 13 residues. Germline trimming cut 6 bases from V and 6 bases from J; bases unmatched to any gene: 5. CDR1 and CDR2 from the germline V gene are MNHNS and SASEGT. This chain's CDR3 is CASSRGQGSEAFF. For the CDR3, the DNA is TGTGCCAGCAGCCGTGGACAGGGGTCTGAAGCTTTCTTT.

This clonotype was counted between two and nine times. The V and J genes are TRBV20-1 and TRBJ2-7; TRBD1 matches 9 bases. V lost 1 base to trimming and J lost 3 bases; unmatched junction nucleotides: 4. This CDR3 comprises 14 residues. CDR1 is DFQATT, CDR2 SNEGSKA, per germline (reference sequence). Here the CDR3 reads CSARGTGAIYEQYF. The CDR3, as DNA: TGCAGTGCTAGAGGGACAGGGGCCATCTACGAGCAGTACTTC.

The table lists this clonotype with a count of one. This rearrangement joins TRBV6-1 to TRBJ2-7; 10 bases map to TRBD1. The trim removed 4 bases at V and 7 bases at J, leaving 7 bases unmatched. The CDR3 is made up of 14 amino acids. The germline CDR1 and CDR2 sequences are MNHNS and SASEGT. The CDR3 region has the DNA TGTGCCAGCAGTGGGACAGGGGGACGGATAGAGCAGTACTTC. Protein product: CASSGTGGRIEQYF.

The rearrangement uses TRBV20-1 and TRBJ2-2; 8 bases align to TRBD2. With V trimmed by 3 bases and J by 4 bases, 7 bases remained unmatched. The germline CDR1 and CDR2 sequences are DFQATT and SNEGSKA (reference sequence). The CDR3 totals 15 residues. CDR3 in amino acids: CSASPGTSPTGELFF. DNA for the CDR3: TGCAGTGCTAGTCCCGGGACTAGTCCCACCGGGGAGCTGTTTTTT.

The V gene is TRBV5-1, the J gene TRBJ2-5; D might be TRBD1 (7 bases). In germline, CDR1 is SGHRS, CDR2 YFSETQ. The CDR3 totals 15 residues. V was shortened by 4 bases and J by 2 bases, with 15 bases between the two germline ends. The CDR3 here is CASSRQGGLQETQYF. The CDR3 region has the DNA TGCGCCAGCAGCCGCCAGGGGGGACTTCAAGAGACCCAGTACTTC.

V usage is TRBV28 and J usage is TRBJ2-2; TRBD2 matches at 7 bases. With 6 bases clipped from V and 7 bases from J, the junction kept 5 bases outside the gene matches. Per germline, CDR1 MDHEN and CDR2 SYDVKM. The CDR3 extends over 13 amino acids. CDR3 sequence (DNA): TGTGCCAGCAGCCAACTAGCGAGCGGGGAGCTGTTTTTT. Encoded protein: CASSQLASGELFF.

This clonotype was seen more than once but under ten times. This chain connects TRBV27 to TRBJ2-3, with no clear D. This CDR3 is 13 amino acids long. Trimming cost V 5 bases and J 2 bases, with 8 bases left between them. Germline CDR1 MNHEY, CDR2 SMNVEV (reference sequence). CDR3 in DNA: TGTGCCAGCAGTGGTCTACCCACAGATACGCAGTATTTT. Translating it yields CASSGLPTDTQYF.

This clonotype was seen a handful of times. The rearrangement joins TRBV7-3 to TRBJ2-3, with D tentatively TRBD2 (6 bases). V dropped 6 bases and J dropped 10 bases, with 20 bases sitting between them. The CDR3 is 14 residues long. CDR1 and CDR2 (germline): SGHTA, FQGTGA. CDR3 residues: CASSADYSPLAQYF. DNA of the CDR3: TGTGCCAGCAGTGCGGACTATTCCCCTCTGGCGCAGTATTTT.

The chain employs TRBV2 and TRBJ2-6, with a possible D match to TRBD2 (7 bases). Trimming pared 8 bases from V and 2 bases from J, leaving 13 bases between. CDR1 is SNHLY and CDR2 is FYNNEI in the germline V gene. The CDR3 covers 15 residues. CDR3 sequence reads: CASGRGAPGANVLTF. The CDR3, as DNA: TGTGCCAGCGGGAGGGGGGCGCCTGGGGCCAACGTCCTGACTTTC.

This chain connects TRBV5-1 to TRBJ1-2, with 9 nucleotides matching TRBD1. This CDR3 spans 13 amino acids. Trimming at V came to 5 bases and at J to 7 bases, leaving 6 bases not matched to a gene. Germline values: CDR1 SGHRS, CDR2 YFSETQ. The DNA of the CDR3 is TGCGCCAGCAGACCGGACAGGGGAACTGGCTACACCTTC. It is translated as CASRPDRGTGYTF.

The sample holds a few counts of this clonotype. V is TRBV19 and J is TRBJ1-6; D perhaps matches TRBD1 (5 bases). Between the trimmed V and J ends, which lost 9 bases and 5 bases, there was a span of 11 bases. The CDR3 covers 13 residues. CDR1 is LNHDA, CDR2 SQIVND, per germline (reference sequence). For the CDR3, the DNA is TGTGCCAGCTCAGGGTTCGATAATTCACCCCTCCACTTT. Residues: CASSGFDNSPLHF. Full variable domain (rest looked up from reference TRBV19 and TRBJ1-6): DGGITQSPKYLFRKEGQNVTLSCEQNLNHDAMYWYRQDPGQGLRLIYYSQIVNDFQKGDIAEGYSVSREKKESFPLTVTSAQKNPTAFYLCASSGFDNSPLHFGNGTRLTVT.

The chain joins TRBV7-6 to TRBJ1-1; the D is unclear. This CDR3 is 15 amino acids long. Germline V gives CDR1 SGHVS, CDR2 FNYEAQ. The germline V and J ends were trimmed by 1 base and 0 bases, with 9 bases remaining between them. The CDR3 loop is CASSLGRSMNTEAFF. CDR3 coding DNA: TGTGCCAGCAGCTTAGGGAGGTCCATGAACACTGAAGCTTTCTTT.

The chain couples TRBV7-9 to TRBJ2-5; D is unclear. Germline V gene lookup returns CDR1 SEHNR and CDR2 FQNEAQ (reference sequence). CDR3 size: 14 residues. Trimming took 3 bases from V and 3 from J, leaving 11 bases between them. The CDR3 reads CASSFDLREETQYF. The CDR3 coding sequence is TGTGCCAGCAGCTTCGACCTACGCGAAGAGACCCAGTACTTC.